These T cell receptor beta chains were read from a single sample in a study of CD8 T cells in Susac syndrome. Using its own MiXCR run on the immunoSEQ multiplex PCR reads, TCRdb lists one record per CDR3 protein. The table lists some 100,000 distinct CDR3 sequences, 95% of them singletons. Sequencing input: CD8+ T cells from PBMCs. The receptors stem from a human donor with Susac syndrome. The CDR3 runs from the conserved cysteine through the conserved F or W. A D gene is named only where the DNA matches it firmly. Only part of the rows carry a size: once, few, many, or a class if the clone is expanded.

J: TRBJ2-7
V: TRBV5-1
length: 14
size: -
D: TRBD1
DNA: TGCGCCAGCAGCCACCCCGACAGGGGCTACGAGCAGTACTTC
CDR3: CASSHPDRGYEQYF

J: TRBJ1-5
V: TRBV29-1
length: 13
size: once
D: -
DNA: TGCAGCGTTGAAATCCCCAGCAATCAGCCCCAGCATTTT
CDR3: CSVEIPSNQPQHF

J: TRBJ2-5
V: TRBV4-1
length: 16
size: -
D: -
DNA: TGCGCCAGCAGCCTCGGTTGGGCCCAATACCAAGAGACCCAGTACTTC
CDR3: CASSLGWAQYQETQYF

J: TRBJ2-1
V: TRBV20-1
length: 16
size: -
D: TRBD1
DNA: TGCAGTGCTAGAGATCGGGACAGGGGGCCGTACAATGAGCAGTTCTTC
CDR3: CSARDRDRGPYNEQFF

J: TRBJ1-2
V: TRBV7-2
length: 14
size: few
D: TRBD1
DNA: TGTGCCAGCAGTAGCGGGACAGGTCTAGGCGGCTACACCTTC
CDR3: CASSSGTGLGGYTF

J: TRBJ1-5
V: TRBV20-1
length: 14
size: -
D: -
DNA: TGCAGTGCTAGATCGGGGGCCGGCAATCAGCCCCAGCATTTT
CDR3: CSARSGAGNQPQHF

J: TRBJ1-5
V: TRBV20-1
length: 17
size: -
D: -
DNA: TGCAGTGCTACCGACCCCCTGACAGCCGCGATGGATCAGCCCCAGCATTTT
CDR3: CSATDPLTAAMDQPQHF

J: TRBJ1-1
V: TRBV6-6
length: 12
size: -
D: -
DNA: TGTGCCAGCAGTTACTCTCACACTGAAGCTTTCTTT
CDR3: CASSYSHTEAFF

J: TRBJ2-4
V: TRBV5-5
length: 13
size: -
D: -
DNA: TGTGCCAGCAGACAAGGGGGCAAAAACATTCAGTACTTC
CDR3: CASRQGGKNIQYF

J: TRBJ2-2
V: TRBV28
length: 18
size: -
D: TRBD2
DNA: TGTGCCAGCAGTTTATTCCCTCCGACTAGCGTGGACACCGGGGAGCTGTTTTTT
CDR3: CASSLFPPTSVDTGELFF

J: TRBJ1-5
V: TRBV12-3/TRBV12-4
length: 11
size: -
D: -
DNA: TGTGCCAGCAGTGAGACAGGTCCCCAGCATTTT
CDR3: CASSETGPQHF